These 2 T cell receptor beta chains originate from one sample sequenced in a study of blood T cell repertoires in COVID-19. Assay: immunoSEQ multiplex PCR; the TCRdb copy retains only in-frame clones and omits some. This table has under 250,000 clones, about 83% appearing once. The sample taken for sequencing was peripheral blood. These TCRs come from an elderly man with acute or convalescent COVID-19.

This chain links TRBV19 with TRBJ1-6; TRBD1 might be the D (6 bases). Germline assignment: CDR1 LNHDA and CDR2 SQIVND (reference sequence). V was clipped by 3 bases and J by 11 bases, with 23 bases between them. The CDR3 runs to 17 residues. CDR3 in amino acids: CASSIAILTTGSPPLHF. Here the CDR3 DNA reads TGTGCCAGTAGTATCGCTATCCTGACCACAGGGAGTCCACCCCTCCACTTT.

This sequence joins TRBV28 and TRBJ2-7; 9 nucleotides match TRBD1. Losses at the gene ends were 9 bases for V and 3 bases for J; bases not matched to a gene: 9. This CDR3 is 14 amino acids long. Germline V gives CDR1 MDHEN, CDR2 SYDVKM. The CDR3: CASQSGTGIYEQYF. The CDR3 nucleotides read TGTGCCAGTCAGTCCGGGACAGGGATCTACGAGCAGTACTTC.